Following are 25 T cell receptor beta chains from one sample sequenced in a study of CD8 T cells in ankylosing spondylitis. From the 5' RACE reads, TCRdb called clonotypes with MiXCR, one entry per CDR3 protein. Of tens of thousands of distinct CDR3 sequences listed, about 17% are singletons. Sequencing was performed on blood. Receptors were obtained from a male donor with ankylosing spondylitis or in good health (not recorded which).

This clonotype was observed a handful of times. The J gene is TRBJ2-2, the V gene TRBV20-1; D may be TRBD1 (5 bases). CDR1 is DFQATT and CDR2 is SNEGSKA in the germline V gene (reference sequence). This CDR3 is built from 15 residues. The V end was cut by 1 base, the J end by 5 bases, with 14 bases between. DNA for the CDR3: TGCAGTGCTAGAGTAGGGGTCGAACAAACCGGGGAGCTGTTTTTT. Translation gives CSARVGVEQTGELFF.

The V call is TRBV5-6, the J call TRBJ2-1; D remains unclear. Germline V lookup: CDR1 SGHDT, CDR2 YYEEEE. V gave up 2 bases and J gave up 6 bases, with 12 bases separating them. CDR3 length: 14 residues. As DNA, the CDR3 is TGTGCCAGCAGCTTAGGCACAGTTCGCAATGAGCAGTTCTTC. This codes for CASSLGTVRNEQFF.

The J gene is TRBJ2-3, the V gene TRBV12-3 or TRBV12-4; D is undetermined. The CDR3 extends over 12 amino acids. The V end lost 6 bases, the J end lost 3 bases, and 7 bases lay between the germline ends. CDR3 sequence reads: CASRGETDTQYF. The CDR3 DNA reads TGTGCCAGCAGGGGCGAGACAGATACGCAGTATTTT.

This clonotype was detected only a few times. The chain couples TRBV7-9 to TRBJ2-1; D tentatively fits TRBD1 or TRBD2 (6 bases each). Deletions cut 5 bases from V and 12 bases from J, with 17 bases between. CDR1 is SEHNR and CDR2 is FQNEAQ in the germline V gene (reference sequence). The CDR3 has 13 residues. The CDR3 DNA follows: TGTGCCAGCAGCGAATTAAGGGGGGTAGGGCAGTTCTTC. Protein product: CASSELRGVGQFF.

This clonotype has a handful of counts. The chain joins TRBV10-3 to TRBJ1-4, with no clear D. Germline CDR1 and CDR2: ENHRY and SYGVKD. The CDR3 has 13 amino acids. V was cut by 6 bases and J by 6 bases, with 11 bases left in between. This chain's CDR3 is CAIREGIDEKLFF. CDR3 sequence (DNA): TGTGCCATCAGGGAAGGGATTGATGAAAAACTGTTTTTT.

This clonotype was counted between two and nine times. The chain links TRBV6-1 to TRBJ2-3; TRBD2 matches 12 bases. CDR3 length: 17 amino acids. The junction had 3 bases not matched to a gene; V was cut back by 2 bases and J by 0 bases. The germline V gene encodes CDR1 MNHNS and CDR2 SASEGT. This chain's CDR3 is CASSERGTSGSTDTQYF. DNA for the CDR3: TGTGCCAGCAGTGAAAGGGGGACTAGCGGGAGCACAGATACGCAGTATTTT.

This CDR3 is CATSRTGLADEQYF. CDR3 sequence (DNA): TGTGCCACCAGCAGGACCGGACTGGCAGACGAGCAGTACTTC. The chain recombines TRBV15 with TRBJ2-7; D may be TRBD2 (5 bases). The CDR3 is 14 residues long. Deletions cut 3 bases from V and 5 bases from J, with 14 bases between. Germline V gene data show CDR1 as LNHNV and CDR2 as YYDKDF (reference sequence).

The chain has TRBV29-1 and TRBJ1-1; D gene unclear. V dropped 1 base and J dropped 8 bases, with 14 bases sitting between them. CDR1 SQVTM and CDR2 ANQGSEA come from the germline V gene. The CDR3 length is 13 residues. The CDR3 spells CSVEGPSSFEAFF. DNA for the CDR3: TGCAGCGTTGAAGGTCCAAGCAGTTTCGAAGCTTTCTTT.

This clonotype was picked up a small number of times. This chain joins TRBV15 and TRBJ2-3, with D uncertain. The CDR3 is made up of 14 amino acids. Trimming took off 11 bases at V and 0 bases at J, with 15 bases between the two ends. Germline assignment: CDR1 LNHNV and CDR2 YYDKDF (reference sequence). The CDR3 spells CAVGTDPSTDTQYF. CDR3 sequence (DNA): TGTGCCGTGGGCACGGATCCTAGCACAGATACGCAGTATTTT.

The sample holds a few counts of this clonotype. V is TRBV29-1 and J is TRBJ1-1, with D possibly matching TRBD1 (5 bases). The CDR3 totals 11 residues. V gave up 3 bases and J gave up 6 bases, with 8 bases separating them. In germline, CDR1 is SQVTM, CDR2 ANQGSEA. CDR3 sequence: CSVDRGSEAFF. The CDR3 coding sequence is TGCAGCGTTGATAGGGGATCTGAAGCTTTCTTT.

The chain has TRBV6-2 or TRBV6-3 and TRBJ2-2; TRBD2 agrees at 8 bases. Trimming removed 6 bases from V and 3 bases from J; junction bases left unmatched: 9. The CDR3 has 16 amino acids. CDR1 and CDR2 from the germline V gene are MNHEY and SVGEGT. Written as DNA, the CDR3 is TGTGCCAGCAGCTCCCTCTTACTAGCGGACACCGGGGAGCTGTTTTTT. Its translation is CASSSLLLADTGELFF.

A few counts support this clonotype. The chain couples TRBV7-2 to TRBJ1-6; TRBD1 might be the D (5 bases). This CDR3 is 15 amino acids long. V dropped 4 bases and J dropped 11 bases, with 18 bases sitting between them. Per the germline V gene, CDR1 is SGHTA and CDR2 is FQGNSA. CDR3 sequence (DNA): TGTGCCAGCAGCTCAACAACGGGGACTAGTACACCCCTCCACTTT. Translating gives CASSSTTGTSTPLHF.

This rearrangement joins TRBV2 to TRBJ2-3; 8 bases match TRBD1. The junction had 6 bases not matched to a gene; V was cut back by 5 bases and J by 2 bases. The CDR3 covers 15 residues. Germline CDR1 reads SNHLY; CDR2 reads FYNNEI. CDR3 protein: CASSTRQGTTDTQYF. DNA for the CDR3: TGTGCCAGCAGTACCCGACAGGGGACCACAGATACGCAGTATTTT.

This clonotype was counted at least ten times. This sequence joins TRBV4-3 and TRBJ2-1; D gene uncertain. The V end was cut by 0 bases, the J end by 2 bases, with 11 bases between. Per germline, CDR1 LGHNA and CDR2 YSLEER. The CDR3 extends over 16 amino acids. The CDR3 DNA is TGCGCCAGCAGCCAAGACATAGGTTTCACCTACAATGAGCAGTTCTTC. This translates into CASSQDIGFTYNEQFF.

This clonotype was seen only a few times. The chain couples TRBV6-5 to TRBJ2-3, with 7 bases fitting TRBD2. This CDR3 has 15 residues. Losses at the gene ends were 6 bases for V and 0 bases for J; bases not matched to a gene: 6. Germline V gives CDR1 MNHEY, CDR2 SVGAGI. The CDR3 spells CASRSPSGSTDTQYF. The CDR3 bases are TGTGCCAGCAGATCCCCTAGCGGAAGCACAGATACGCAGTATTTT.

This clonotype was seen only a few times. The CDR3 sequence is CASSLRLGQGLPEQYF. In DNA, the CDR3 is TGTGCCAGCAGCTTGAGGCTGGGACAGGGACTACCCGAGCAGTACTTC. The chain recombines TRBV5-6 with TRBJ2-7; the match to TRBD1 covers 9 bases. Germline CDR1 reads SGHDT; CDR2 reads YYEEEE. This CDR3 is built from 16 residues. Losses at the gene ends were 1 base for V and 6 bases for J; bases not matched to a gene: 11.

This clonotype is judged large. The V gene is TRBV6-5, the J gene TRBJ2-1; D gene unclear. Germline CDR1 and CDR2: MNHEY and SVGAGI. The CDR3 totals 15 residues. Trimming took off 2 bases at V and 0 bases at J, with 8 bases between the two ends. CDR3 sequence reads: CASSYGVSSYNEQFF. For the CDR3, the DNA is TGTGCCAGCAGTTACGGAGTCAGCTCCTACAATGAGCAGTTCTTC.

This clonotype was seen more than once but under ten times. Here the CDR3 DNA reads TGTGCCAGCAGTGAAGGCGGGGGCAGGAACATTCAGTACTTC. It yields the protein CASSEGGGRNIQYF. V gene TRBV6-1 combines with J gene TRBJ2-4; possibly TRBD2 for D (7 bases). V lost 1 base and J lost 7, with 11 bases in between. CDR1 and CDR2 from the germline V gene are MNHNS and SASEGT. The CDR3 is 14 residues long.

This chain uses TRBV25-1 with TRBJ2-1; D remains ambiguous. Germline V gene lookup returns CDR1 MGHDK and CDR2 SYGVNS. The CDR3 extends over 11 amino acids. The V and J ends lost 4 bases and 9 bases respectively, with 7 bases between them. DNA for the CDR3: TGTGCCAGCAGTGGAGTGAGTGAGCAGTTCTTC. Translating it yields CASSGVSEQFF.

The chain combines TRBV20-1 with TRBJ2-3, with D uncertain. The CDR3 is 14 amino acids. The V end lost 3 bases, the J end lost 5 bases, and 15 bases lay between the germline ends. CDR1 is DFQATT and CDR2 is SNEGSKA in the germline V gene (reference sequence). CDR3 residues: CSASGLGILDTQYF. The CDR3 DNA is TGCAGTGCTAGCGGGTTGGGTATTTTAGATACGCAGTATTTT.

The table lists this clonotype with a few counts. The V and J genes are TRBV29-1 and TRBJ2-1; TRBD1 matches 8 bases. The germline gives CDR1 SQVTM, CDR2 ANQGSEA. The V segment lost 7 bases and the J segment 7 bases; nucleotides outside the gene matches: 9. The CDR3 has 13 residues. The CDR3 DNA reads as TGCAGCGCGGGACAGGCTGTCTTTAATGAGCAGTTCTTC. Amino acid sequence: CSAGQAVFNEQFF.

V and J are TRBV6-2 or TRBV6-3 and TRBJ2-3; no clear D. Germline V lookup: CDR1 MNHEY, CDR2 SVGEGT. V was clipped by 6 bases and J by 5 bases, with 15 bases between them. The CDR3 covers 14 residues. The CDR3 coding sequence is TGTGCCAGCAGGCGGCCCCGTAGAGGAGATACGCAGTATTTT. Its protein is CASRRPRRGDTQYF.

Remarks on this clonotype: One end of the junction does not line up with germline, which may come from a read error. The rearrangement joins TRBV29-1 to TRBJ2-3; unclear D gene. The CDR3 runs 13 residues. Germline loops: CDR1 SQVTM, CDR2 ANQGSEA. In DNA form, the CDR3 reads TGCGGCGTTGATTTGGCAGTCACAGATACGCAGTATTTT. Protein sequence: CGVDLAVTDTQYF.

A few counts support this clonotype. V and J are TRBV18 and TRBJ2-7; D remains unclear. This CDR3 spans 13 amino acids. V was clipped by 5 bases and J by 6 bases, with 14 bases between them. Per the germline V gene, CDR1 is KGHSH and CDR2 is LQKENI. Here the CDR3 DNA reads TGTGCCAGCTCAAAACCCGGTGGGGTCGAGCAGTACTTC. It codes for CASSKPGGVEQYF.

This clonotype has only a few counts. This sequence joins TRBV29-1 and TRBJ2-1; D not resolved. CDR1 is SQVTM and CDR2 is ANQGSEA in the germline V gene. The CDR3 covers 14 residues. V was shortened by 5 bases and J by 0 bases, with 11 bases between the two germline ends. CDR3 protein: CSVLSPSSYNEQFF. The CDR3 DNA is TGCAGCGTTCTTAGCCCGAGCTCCTACAATGAGCAGTTCTTC.